This entry lists 2 T cell receptor beta chains sequenced from one sample in a study of cytomegalovirus exposure and HLA in healthy donors. Vbeta (60) and Jbeta (13) primers were used in the PCR. Libraries were prepared by immunoSEQ multiplex PCR; TCRdb keeps only in-frame clonotypes and omits some of them. Found here are approximately 150,000 clones, 65% to 70% of them singletons; the top ten hold roughly 4%. The sample comprised PBMCs. Receptors originate from a woman under 30 in good health and CMV-seropositive.

The chain couples TRBV5-1 to TRBJ2-3; 9 bases align to TRBD1. The CDR3 consists of 15 residues. Germline V gene sequence: CDR1 SGHRS, CDR2 YFSETQ. Trimming removed 5 bases from V and 10 bases from J; junction bases left unmatched: 14. The CDR3 loop reads CASRGTGSSLSAQYF. The CDR3, as DNA: TGCGCCAGCAGAGGGACAGGGTCCTCCCTTTCGGCGCAGTATTTT.

The chain is built from TRBV9 and TRBJ2-3, with 9 bases matching TRBD2. Germline CDR1 SGDLS, CDR2 YYNGEE. The CDR3 has 17 residues. J lost 2 bases, V lost 3 bases, and 10 bases had no gene match. The CDR3 loop is CASSASQREAFTDTQYF. The CDR3 DNA sequence: TGTGCCAGCAGCGCAAGTCAGCGGGAGGCCTTCACAGATACGCAGTATTTT.